This entry lists 32 T cell receptor beta chains sequenced from one sample in a study of T cell clonality in common variable immunodeficiency (dated by TCRdb to 2013 to 2016). The library was prepared using the immunoSEQ multiplex PCR assay. TCRdb provides this immuneACCESS table in a form limited to in-frame rearrangements. Some clones are lacking; in checked studies, under half of them reflect an unresolved V gene, and why the rest are absent is not known. There are 50,000 to 55,000 clones in this sample, and none of them is a singleton. Roughly 1.8% of the sample is in the top ten clones. The sequenced sample was peripheral blood mononuclear cells. These receptors were collected from a person between 18 and 75 years old in good health.

This clone was counted at least ten times. From the germline J gene comes the end of the CDR3, since the read stops 3 residues before it. This sequence joins TRBV18 and TRBJ2-1, with 12 nucleotides matching TRBD2. CDR1 KGHSH and CDR2 LQKENI come from the germline V gene. V trimming: 8 bases; J trimming: 9 bases; junction bases outside the gene matches: 8. CDR3 length equals 14 residues. CDR3 residues: CASRLAGVVGEQFF. CDR3 DNA, as far as it was read: TGTGCCAGCAGACTAGCGGGAGTGGTGGGTGAG.

This clone has at least ten counts. The CDR3 goes on 3 residues after the read ends, and that part is filled in from the germline J gene. This chain links TRBV18 with TRBJ2-2; the match to TRBD2 covers 7 bases. The CDR3 consists of 14 residues. The V gene's germline CDR1 is KGHSH and CDR2 LQKENI. The CDR3 reads CASSPRGDGEKLFF. CDR3 bases read: TGTGCCAGCTCACCCCGGGGGGACGGTGAAAAG.

About this clone itself: The CDR3 end falls 3 residues outside the read, so it is completed with the germline J gene. The chain uses TRBV11-1 and TRBJ1-1, with no clear D. Germline-derived CDR1 and CDR2 are SGHAT and FQDESV (reference sequence). The CDR3 is 13 residues long. Trimming left V 2 bases short and J 0 bases short, with 4 bases between. CDR3 bases read: TGTGCCAGCAGCTTACCAGTGAACACTGAA. This codes for CASSLPVNTE. The full CDR3 reads CASSLPVNTEAFF.

This clone was observed at least ten times. CDR3 region: CASSLRQGPNTEAFF. CDR3 DNA, as far as it was read: TGTGCCAGCTCACTCCGACAGGGTCCGAACACTGAA. V usage is TRBV18 and J usage is TRBJ1-1, with 7 bases lining up with TRBD1. Read data end 3 residues before the CDR3 end; the end is taken from the germline J gene. Unmatched junction bases numbered 6, after V lost 4 bases and J lost 1 base. The CDR3 spans 15 residues. The germline CDR1 and CDR2 sequences are KGHSH and LQKENI.

Points on this clone: The read finishes 3 residues shy of the CDR3 end, and the germline J gene is used to complete it. V usage is TRBV5-1 and J usage is TRBJ2-1; D is possibly TRBD1 (5 bases). The germline V gene has CDR1 SGHRS and CDR2 YFSETQ. The V gene lost 7 bases and the J gene lost 7 bases, with 18 bases spanning the gap. The CDR3 runs to 14 residues. CDR3 loop: CASRGQTSNNEQFF. The CDR3 bases that were read are TGCGCCAGCCGAGGACAAACAAGCAATAATGAG.

This clone was observed many times. Relative to the germline gene, one junction end is altered; a read error may explain this. The read finishes 3 residues shy of the CDR3 end, and the germline J gene is used to complete it. V is TRBV12-3 or TRBV12-4 and J is TRBJ2-5; D is possibly TRBD1 (6 bases). This CDR3 has 13 amino acids. Partial CDR3 DNA: TGTGCCAGCGGTTTTGGGACACAAGAGACC. It is translated as CASGFGTQET. In full, the CDR3 is CASGFGTQETQYF.

This clone was seen at least ten times. The read ends 3 residues early relative to the CDR3; the germline J gene fills the gap. The rearrangement joins TRBV30 to TRBJ1-5; D perhaps matches TRBD1 (6 bases). CDR1 and CDR2 (germline): GTSNPN, SVGIG (reference sequence). There are 15 residues in the CDR3. V was pared by 2 bases and J by 7 bases, with 18 bases between. The sequenced CDR3 bases are TGTGCCTGGAGTACCCTCGGGGGGCGGGGGCAGCCC. It translates to CAWSTLGGRGQP. The full CDR3 sequence reads CAWSTLGGRGQPQHF. The full variable domain, in which reference TRBV30 and TRBJ1-5 provide the parts outside the CDR3, is SQTIHQWPATLVQPVGSPLSLECTVEGTSNPNLYWYRQAAGRGLQLLFYSVGIGQISSEVPQNLSASRPQDRQFILSSKKLLLSDSGFYLCAWSTLGGRGQPQHFGDGTRLSIL.

This clone was counted many times. The junction differs from germline at one of its ends, possibly a read error. From the germline J gene comes the end of the CDR3, since the read stops 3 residues before it. The V call is TRBV4-2, the J call TRBJ1-3; D not resolved. The CDR3 runs 14 residues. In germline, CDR1 is LGHNA, CDR2 YNFKEQ. The CDR3 spells CASSQDRNRNTIYF. The CDR3 DNA, read in part, is TGCGCCAGCAGCCAAGATCGAAACAGAAACACC.

At least ten counts were recorded for this clone. The read comes to an end 3 residues before the CDR3 does, leaving the germline J gene to fill in the end. V is TRBV5-1 and J is TRBJ1-6, with D unclear. V was pared by 4 bases and J by 7 bases, with 12 bases between. Germline assignment: CDR1 SGHRS and CDR2 YFSETQ. CDR3 size: 14 residues. The CDR3 is CASSPDGLNSPLHF. The CDR3 DNA, read in part, is TGCGCCAGCAGCCCAGACGGACTCAATTCACCC.

This clone was detected many times. CDR3 DNA, as far as it was read: TGTGCCAGCCGAGCCGGAGGGTCTAACTATGGC. It yields the protein CASRAGGSNYG. The whole CDR3 region reads CASRAGGSNYGYTF. The V and J genes are TRBV7-2 and TRBJ1-2, with D hard to call. The sequence runs out 3 residues before the end of the CDR3; the remainder is reconstructed from the germline J gene. V was pared by 8 bases and J by 0 bases, with 13 bases between. CDR1 SGHTA and CDR2 FQGNSA come from the germline V gene. This CDR3 region has 14 residues. Using reference TRBV7-2 and TRBJ1-2 for the parts outside the CDR3, the full variable domain is GAGVSQSPSNKVTEKGKDVELRCDPISGHTALYWYRQSLGQGLEFLIYFQGNSAPDKSGLPSDRFSAERTGGSVSTLTIQRTQQEDSAVYLCASRAGGSNYGYTFGSGTRLTVV.

This clone was detected ten times or more. A much bigger clone sits one base away, suggesting this may be a read error. The read ends 3 residues early relative to the CDR3; the germline J gene fills the gap. The chain employs TRBV5-1 and TRBJ2-2; 7 bases align to TRBD1. Looked up from germline, CDR1 is SGHRS and CDR2 is YFSETQ. The CDR3 is made up of 16 amino acids. This CDR3 reads CASSSGQVSGANVLFF. The CDR3 DNA, read in part, is TGCGCCAGCAGCTCTGGACAGGTCTCTGGGGCCAACGTG.

A remark on this clone: A junction end diverges from the germline sequence, so it may reflect a read error. The observed sequence ends 3 residues before the CDR3 terminus, with the missing tail filled in from the germline J gene. Other DNA sequences in the same sample also yield this CDR3. This sequence joins TRBV5-6 and TRBJ1-3; D call uncertain. CDR1 SGHDT and CDR2 YYEEEE come from the germline V gene. The CDR3 is 15 residues long. The CDR3 region is CASTPDAGSGNTIYF. Partial CDR3 DNA: TGTGCCAGCACCCCAGACGCGGGCTCTGGAAACACA.

This clone was counted many times. The read terminates 3 residues before the CDR3 end, so the remaining end is supplied by the germline J gene. This rearrangement joins TRBV20-1 to TRBJ2-3, with a weak D call TRBD1 (7 bases). Germline CDR1 reads DFQATT; CDR2 reads SNEGSKA (reference sequence). This CDR3 comprises 14 residues. CDR3 region: CSARETFRGETQYF. CDR3 DNA, as far as it was read: TGCAGTGCTAGAGAGACATTCAGGGGGGAGACG.

Concerning this clone itself: The read stops 3 residues short of the end of the CDR3; the missing end is completed from the germline J gene. The gene calls are TRBV29-1 and TRBJ2-5; D may be TRBD2 (5 bases). Germline assignment: CDR1 SQVTM and CDR2 ANQGSEA. V was cut by 5 bases and J by 5 bases, with 15 bases left in between. The CDR3 is made up of 13 amino acids. The CDR3 spells CSVRTGSGETQYF. The CDR3 DNA, read in part, is TGCAGCGTTAGGACCGGGTCGGGGGAGACC.

In regard to this clone: One junction end disagrees with the germline gene, perhaps due to a read error. The read terminates 3 residues ahead of where the CDR3 ends, so the germline J gene completes it. This CDR3 is also generated by other DNA sequences in the sample. The V call is TRBV18, the J call TRBJ1-3; D remains ambiguous. Germline values: CDR1 KGHSH, CDR2 LQKENI. CDR3 length equals 14 residues. CDR3 DNA (partial): TGTGCCAGCTCACCAGGAGGGTTCGGAAACACG. It codes for CASSPGGFGNT. The CDR3 reads in full as CASSPGGFGNTIYF.

This clone was seen many times. The read falls 3 residues short of the CDR3 end, and the missing part is taken from the germline J gene. The chain employs TRBV6-2 or TRBV6-3 and TRBJ1-6, with 8 bases identical to TRBD1. This CDR3 has 13 amino acids. Germline assignment: CDR1 MNHEY and CDR2 SVGEGT. V was clipped by 7 bases and J by 9 bases; unmatched bases: 5. The CDR3 bases that were read are TGTGCCAGCAAGATAGACAGGGGTTCACCC. This codes for CASKIDRGSP. The full CDR3 protein is CASKIDRGSPLHF.

Points on this clone: The CDR3 end lies 3 residues beyond the end of the read and is filled in from the germline J gene. V gene TRBV7-9 combines with J gene TRBJ1-2; D is unclear. The CDR3 consists of 14 residues. V was trimmed by 1 base and J by 2 bases, leaving 8 bases between them. CDR1 SEHNR and CDR2 FQNEAQ come from the germline V gene (reference sequence). The sequenced CDR3 bases are TGTGCCAGCAGCTTAGTAGCGGTCAACTATGGC. Its translation is CASSLVAVNYG. The entire CDR3 protein reads CASSLVAVNYGYTF.

Many counts were recorded for this clone. The CDR3 extends 3 residues past the end of the read, so its final part is completed from the germline J gene. The genes are TRBV20-1 and TRBJ1-3; TRBD1 agrees at 9 bases. Germline V gene lookup returns CDR1 DFQATT and CDR2 SNEGSKA (reference sequence). The ends lost 3 bases at V and 4 bases at J; junction bases unmatched: 4. The CDR3 is 14 residues long. The CDR3 spells CSARTGGIGNTIYF. The sequenced part of the CDR3 DNA is TGCAGTGCTAGGACAGGGGGGATCGGAAACACC.

In its sample, this clone was seen many times. Mismatch with germline at one junction end may stem from a read error. The CDR3 end is not reached by the read, which stops 3 residues before it; the germline J gene fills it in. The chain uses TRBV4-2 and TRBJ2-1, with 7 bases matching TRBD2. Germline V gene lookup returns CDR1 LGHNA and CDR2 YNFKEQ. The CDR3 runs to 15 residues. CDR3 sequence: CASSQAGSPIDEQFF. Partial CDR3 DNA: TGCGCCAGCAGCCAAGCGGGGAGTCCTATTGATGAG.

This clone has a handful of counts. With the read ending 3 residues before the CDR3 end, the germline J gene is used to fill in that end. V usage is TRBV6-1 and J usage is TRBJ2-3; D might be TRBD1 (5 bases). Germline V CDR1 and CDR2: MNHNS, SASEGT. The CDR3 totals 15 residues. V was clipped by 4 bases and J by 6 bases, with 17 bases between them. The sequenced CDR3 bases are TGTGCCAGCAGTGCCCAAACCCTACAGGCGGATACG. This gives the protein CASSAQTLQADT. The complete CDR3 sequence is CASSAQTLQADTQYF.

This clone was counted between two and nine times. The read ends 3 residues shy of where the CDR3 ends; the end is completed using the germline J gene. The genes are TRBV5-6 and TRBJ2-7; the D gene is possibly TRBD2 (6 bases). Trimming took off 4 bases at V and 0 bases at J, with 14 bases between the two ends. CDR1 and CDR2 (germline): SGHDT, YYEEEE. This CDR3 region has 15 residues. CDR3 residues: CASSGALGLSYEQYF. The sequenced part of the CDR3 DNA is TGTGCCAGCAGCGGGGCCTTGGGACTCTCCTACGAG.

The sample holds many counts of this clone. A junction end diverges from the germline sequence, so it may reflect a read error. The read falls 3 residues short of the CDR3 end, and the missing part is taken from the germline J gene. The chain links TRBV4-2 to TRBJ2-3, with D possibly being TRBD1 (7 bases). This CDR3 region has 16 residues. CDR1 is LGHNA and CDR2 is YNFKEQ in the germline V gene. CDR3 DNA, as far as it was read: TGCGCCAGCAGCCAAGATTCAGGGGGGAGCGCAGATACG. As protein: CASSQDSGGSADT. The whole CDR3 reads CASSQDSGGSADTQYF.

This clone was seen at least ten times. The read terminates 3 residues before the CDR3 end, so the remaining end is supplied by the germline J gene. The rearrangement joins TRBV5-1 to TRBJ2-2; 14 positions match TRBD2. The V segment lost 4 bases and the J segment 7 bases; nucleotides outside the gene matches: 9. CDR1 SGHRS and CDR2 YFSETQ come from the germline V gene. This CDR3 has 17 amino acids. The CDR3 protein is CASSRAGTSGSGGELFF. Partial CDR3 DNA: TGCGCCAGCAGCCGAGCCGGGACTAGCGGGAGTGGCGGGGAG.

Of note for this clone: The DNA ends 3 residues before the CDR3 does, and the rest of the CDR3 is filled in from the germline J gene. The chain joins TRBV20-1 to TRBJ1-6; D is perhaps TRBD1 (5 bases). Germline V gives CDR1 DFQATT, CDR2 SNEGSKA (reference sequence). The V gene lost 0 bases and the J gene lost 1 base, with 16 bases spanning the gap. The CDR3 is 18 residues long. The CDR3 is CSARDLGQGRSYNSPLHF. CDR3 DNA, as far as it was read: TGCAGTGCTAGAGATCTCGGGCAGGGAAGATCCTATAATTCACCC.

This clone appeared a few times. The read falls 3 residues short of the CDR3 end, and the missing part is taken from the germline J gene. The chain joins TRBV18 to TRBJ1-2; tentative D call: TRBD1 (5 bases). The CDR3 has 13 residues. Germline loops: CDR1 KGHSH, CDR2 LQKENI. The CDR3 loop reads CASSPLVDNDYTF. The DNA read from the CDR3 is TGTGCCAGCTCACCGTTAGTGGACAATGAC.

Ten or more counts support this clone. The read falls 3 residues short of the CDR3 end, and the missing part is taken from the germline J gene. The chain uses TRBV20-1 and TRBJ2-2; D gene ambiguous. The length of the CDR3 is 13 residues. Germline V gives CDR1 DFQATT, CDR2 SNEGSKA (reference sequence). The CDR3 bases that were read are TGCAGTGCCCTTGTAAGAACTAATGAAAAG. It specifies CSALVRTNEK. The whole CDR3 sequence reads CSALVRTNEKLFF.

Regarding this clone: The sequenced fragment ends 3 residues before the CDR3 boundary, so the rest is inferred from the germline J gene. This chain uses TRBV18 with TRBJ1-4; 7 nucleotides agree with TRBD1. This CDR3 is 20 amino acids long. From germline, CDR1 is KGHSH and CDR2 LQKENI. Incomplete CDR3 DNA: TGTGCCAGCTCGGGGTCCCGAGGGGGCAGGGGAAAATCTGGGGCCAACGTA. This codes for CASSGSRGGRGKSGANV. The full CDR3 protein reads CASSGSRGGRGKSGANVLFF.

This clone has ten or more counts. The read stops 3 residues short of the end of the CDR3; the missing end is completed from the germline J gene. This rearrangement joins TRBV20-1 to TRBJ2-1; D not resolved. Trimming took 3 bases from V and 5 from J, leaving 17 bases between them. Germline V gene lookup returns CDR1 DFQATT and CDR2 SNEGSKA (reference sequence). The CDR3 is made up of 15 amino acids. Partial CDR3 DNA: TGCAGTGCTAGGGCTCCGCGAGGCGGAGACAATGAG. Protein: CSARAPRGGDNE. The full CDR3 sequence reads CSARAPRGGDNEQFF.

There are a few counts of this clone. The junction does not match germline at one end; this may be a read error. The read terminates 3 residues before the CDR3 end, so the remaining end is supplied by the germline J gene. Distinct nucleotide sequences in the sample also encode this CDR3. This chain connects TRBV20-1 to TRBJ1-3; tentative D call: TRBD1 (6 bases). The CDR3 has 13 amino acids. Germline assignment: CDR1 DFQATT and CDR2 SNEGSKA (reference sequence). The CDR3 bases that were read are TGCAGTGCTGCGACAGGCTCTGGAAACACG. Translation: CSAATGSGNT. The full-length CDR3 reads as CSAATGSGNTIYF.

This clone was seen at least ten times. Partial CDR3 DNA: TGCAGTGCTAGAGATCTGATGCTAGCGGGGGGGCCTGGCAAAGAGACC. It translates to CSARDLMLAGGPGKET. The whole CDR3 sequence is CSARDLMLAGGPGKETQYF. The gene calls are TRBV20-1 and TRBJ2-5; 12 positions agree with TRBD2. The read terminates 3 residues ahead of where the CDR3 ends, so the germline J gene completes it. Germline loops: CDR1 DFQATT, CDR2 SNEGSKA (reference sequence). V was pared by 0 bases and J by 3 bases, with 14 bases of the junction left unmatched. The CDR3 runs to 19 residues.

This clone appeared many times. Read sequence stops 3 residues before the CDR3 end, and the germline J gene provides the missing end. V gene TRBV10-3 combines with J gene TRBJ2-5, with D unresolved. The CDR3 is 13 amino acids. CDR1 and CDR2 (germline): ENHRY, SYGVKD. V was pared by 1 base and J by 4 bases, with 7 bases between. This CDR3 reads CAISELKGETQYF. The CDR3 bases that were read are TGTGCCATCAGTGAGTTAAAGGGAGAGACC.

With respect to this clone: The read halts 3 residues ahead of the CDR3 end, with the missing end drawn from the germline J gene. The chain couples TRBV7-9 to TRBJ1-5, with 8 bases fitting TRBD1. The trim removed 1 base at V and 7 bases at J, leaving 3 bases unmatched. CDR3 size: 14 residues. Looked up from germline, CDR1 is SEHNR and CDR2 is FQNEAQ (reference sequence). The part of the CDR3 DNA that was read is TGTGCCAGCAGCTTAGGGACAGGGAGCCAGCCC. Translated, it gives CASSLGTGSQP. The full CDR3 reads CASSLGTGSQPQHF.